Below, 25 T cell receptor beta chains from the same sample are listed, as sequenced in a study of cytomegalovirus exposure and HLA in healthy donors. PCR amplification relied on 60 Vbeta primers (plus 13 Jbeta primers). Sequenced by immunoSEQ multiplex PCR; TCRdb stores in-frame clones only, minus some. The sample has 170,000 or so clones, around 82% seen once. Sequenced: PBMCs. Receptors originate from a woman between 45 and 60 years old in good health and CMV-seropositive.

The chain employs TRBV19 and TRBJ2-6; TRBD1 matches 8 bases. The junction had 15 bases not matched to a gene; V was cut back by 8 bases and J by 0 bases. CDR3 size: 19 residues. The germline V gene has CDR1 LNHDA and CDR2 SQIVND (reference sequence). The CDR3 reads CASYGRLTGGNSGANVLTF. In DNA form, the CDR3 reads TGTGCCAGTTACGGGAGACTTACAGGGGGTAACTCTGGGGCCAACGTCCTGACTTTC.

This chain joins TRBV7-9 and TRBJ1-2, with D unclear. Between the trimmed V and J ends, which lost 5 bases and 7 bases, there was a span of 14 bases. The length of the CDR3 is 13 residues. In germline, CDR1 is SEHNR, CDR2 FQNEAQ (reference sequence). CDR3 nucleotides: TGTGCCAGCAGCCCGATCGGGAAGAGTGGCTACACCTTC. This gives the protein CASSPIGKSGYTF.

The CDR3 bases are TGTGCCAGCAGCTTAAGGGGGGGGCGGAGCACTGAAGCTTTCTTT. Translating it yields CASSLRGGRSTEAFF. V gene TRBV7-3 combines with J gene TRBJ1-1; D is perhaps TRBD1 (6 bases). CDR3 length: 15 residues. Trimming pared 1 base from V and 4 bases from J, leaving 13 bases between. The germline gives CDR1 SGHTA, CDR2 FQGTGA.

The rearrangement uses TRBV19 and TRBJ1-1; maybe TRBD1 (5 bases). V gave up 9 bases and J gave up 0 bases, with 11 bases separating them. CDR3 size: 13 residues. In germline, CDR1 is LNHDA, CDR2 SQIVND (reference sequence). The CDR3 DNA sequence: TGTGCCAGCTACAAAGGGGTGAACACTGAAGCTTTCTTT. This translates into CASYKGVNTEAFF.

The chain employs TRBV2 and TRBJ2-5, with D possibly TRBD2 on 5 matching bases. Looked up from germline, CDR1 is SNHLY and CDR2 is FYNNEI. V lost 6 bases to trimming and J lost 0 bases, with 17 bases between them. The CDR3 sequence is 16 residues long. This CDR3 is CASSSKSGWYQETQYF. For the CDR3, the DNA is TGTGCCAGCAGCTCGAAGAGCGGATGGTACCAAGAGACCCAGTACTTC.

This chain joins TRBV25-1 and TRBJ2-5; D might be TRBD2 (7 bases). Trimming left V 2 bases short and J 4 bases short, with 11 bases between. The CDR3 contains 14 residues. The germline CDR1 and CDR2 sequences are MGHDK and SYGVNS. In nucleotides, the CDR3 is TGTGCCAGCAGTGAAGGGAGGGGGGCAGAGACCCAGTACTTC. Amino acid sequence: CASSEGRGAETQYF.

A word on this clone: The identical CDR3 is also encoded by other nucleotide sequences in the sample. This chain connects TRBV6-1 to TRBJ1-6; D possibly corresponds to TRBD1 (5 bases). Germline-derived CDR1 and CDR2 are MNHNS and SASEGT. The CDR3 covers 13 residues. Trimming pared 8 bases from V and 8 bases from J, leaving 13 bases between. This chain's CDR3 is CASCKGQDSPLHF. As DNA, the CDR3 is TGTGCCAGCTGCAAGGGGCAGGATTCACCCCTCCACTTT.

This chain joins TRBV6-6 and TRBJ2-7, with 9 positions matching TRBD1. The J segment lost 1 base and the V segment lost 2 bases, leaving 3 bases of the junction unmatched. Germline V gene lookup returns CDR1 MNHNY and CDR2 SVGAGI (reference sequence). This CDR3 spans 15 amino acids. CDR3 amino acids: CASSYGQGSSYEQYF. In nucleotides, the CDR3 is TGTGCCAGCAGTTACGGACAGGGGAGTTCCTACGAGCAGTACTTC.

The chain couples TRBV13 to TRBJ1-1; TRBD1 agrees at 7 bases. The CDR3 extends over 14 amino acids. CDR1 and CDR2 from the germline V gene are PRHDT and FYEKMQ (reference sequence). Trimming took 3 bases from V and 4 from J; bases not matched to a gene: 5. CDR3 in amino acids: CASSFRGTGTEAFF. Written as DNA, the CDR3 is TGTGCCAGCAGCTTCAGGGGGACGGGCACTGAAGCTTTCTTT. The whole variable domain, filled in from reference TRBV13 and TRBJ1-1, reads AAGVIQSPRHLIKEKRETATLKCYPIPRHDTVYWYQQGPGQDPQFLISFYEKMQSDKGSIPDRFSAQQFSDYHSELNMSSLELGDSALYFCASSFRGTGTEAFFGQGTRLTVV.

This chain joins TRBV2 and TRBJ1-4, with TRBD1 as a possible D gene (5 bases). V lost 5 bases and J 8 bases, leaving 18 bases between the germline ends. The germline V gene encodes CDR1 SNHLY and CDR2 FYNNEI. This CDR3 is built from 15 residues. CDR3 DNA sequence: TGTGCCAGCAGTCGGAAGTTAGGGGCTCGAGAAAAACTGTTTTTT. Protein product: CASSRKLGAREKLFF.

This clone was observed a handful of times. This sequence joins TRBV25-1 and TRBJ1-5; 9 nucleotides match TRBD1. CDR1 and CDR2 from the germline V gene are MGHDK and SYGVNS. The V and J ends lost 3 bases and 5 bases, in that order; junction bases with no gene match: 8. The CDR3 has 16 residues. DNA of the CDR3: TGTGCCAGCAGTGACCGGGACAGGGCTGCTGATCAGCCCCAGCATTTT. As protein: CASSDRDRAADQPQHF.

The V call is TRBV19, the J call TRBJ2-4; 7 bases match TRBD1. V was clipped by 3 bases and J by 1 base; unmatched bases: 9. Germline V gives CDR1 LNHDA, CDR2 SQIVND (reference sequence). This CDR3 is 17 amino acids long. CDR3 coding DNA: TGTGCCAGTAGTATCCCCGACAGGGTCTGGGCCAAAAACATTCAGTACTTC. As protein: CASSIPDRVWAKNIQYF. The entire variable domain, with the rest obtained from reference TRBV19 and TRBJ2-4, is as follows: DGGITQSPKYLFRKEGQNVTLSCEQNLNHDAMYWYRQDPGQGLRLIYYSQIVNDFQKGDIAEGYSVSREKKESFPLTVTSAQKNPTAFYLCASSIPDRVWAKNIQYFGAGTRLSVL.

This clone was picked up a small number of times. V is TRBV19 and J is TRBJ1-2; TRBD1 is a possible D gene (5 bases). The germline V and J ends were trimmed by 5 bases and 4 bases, with 11 bases remaining between them. CDR1 and CDR2 from the germline V gene are LNHDA and SQIVND (reference sequence). The CDR3 runs to 13 residues. Here the CDR3 DNA reads TGTGCCAGTAGTCCTAGGAGGGGCTATGGCTACACCTTC. This codes for CASSPRRGYGYTF.

V gene TRBV7-9 combines with J gene TRBJ1-3, with 7 bases aligning to TRBD1. The CDR3 extends over 17 amino acids. Germline lookup yields CDR1 SEHNR and CDR2 FQNEAQ (reference sequence). The V and J ends lost 2 bases and 1 base, in that order; junction bases with no gene match: 8. CDR3 nucleotide sequence: TGTGCCAGCAGCTTATCACAGGGGAGACGTTCTGGAAACACCATATATTTT. It is translated as CASSLSQGRRSGNTIYF.

The chain has TRBV10-1 and TRBJ2-3; the D is unclear. The CDR3 runs 13 residues. The V end lost 5 bases, the J end lost 0 bases, and 6 bases lay between the germline ends. Germline loops: CDR1 WNHNN, CDR2 SYGVQD (reference sequence). The CDR3 reads CASSTTSTDTQYF. The CDR3 nucleotides are TGCGCCAGCAGTACGACTAGCACAGATACGCAGTATTTT.

This clone was found a few times. The V gene is TRBV2, the J gene TRBJ2-1; TRBD2 agrees at 8 bases. Losses at the gene ends were 3 bases for V and 5 bases for J; bases not matched to a gene: 6. From germline, CDR1 is SNHLY and CDR2 FYNNEI. This CDR3 spans 15 amino acids. CDR3 in DNA: TGTGCCAGCAGTGATGTACTAGCGGCGAACAATGAGCAGTTCTTC. It specifies CASSDVLAANNEQFF.

The chain recombines TRBV30 with TRBJ2-7; 9 nucleotides agree with TRBD1. The length of the CDR3 is 16 residues. Germline trimming cut 3 bases from V and 3 bases from J; bases unmatched to any gene: 12. Germline values: CDR1 GTSNPN, CDR2 SVGIG (reference sequence). As DNA, the CDR3 is TGTGCCTGGAGACCTCCACAGGGGGCAAGGATCTACGAGCAGTACTTC. This translates into CAWRPPQGARIYEQYF. Supplemented by reference TRBV30 and TRBJ2-7, the full variable domain reads SQTIHQWPATLVQPVGSPLSLECTVEGTSNPNLYWYRQAAGRGLQLLFYSVGIGQISSEVPQNLSASRPQDRQFILSSKKLLLSDSGFYLCAWRPPQGARIYEQYFGPGTRLTVT.

The rearrangement links TRBV5-1 to TRBJ2-2; D gene uncertain. The germline V gene encodes CDR1 SGHRS and CDR2 YFSETQ. V lost 4 bases to trimming and J lost 6 bases, with 10 bases between them. The CDR3 is 13 residues long. The CDR3: CASSQPAAGELFF. The DNA of the CDR3 is TGCGCCAGCAGCCAGCCCGCGGCCGGGGAGCTGTTTTTT.

The genes are TRBV7-8 and TRBJ2-1; possible D gene TRBD2, 7 bases. V lost 5 bases and J 5 bases, leaving 22 bases between the germline ends. The CDR3 loop spans 17 amino acids. The V gene's germline CDR1 is SGHVS and CDR2 FQNEAQ. CDR3 residues: CASSPPEGRGPNNEQFF. CDR3 DNA: TGTGCCAGCAGCCCCCCCGAGGGGCGGGGGCCTAACAATGAGCAGTTCTTC.

The chain carries TRBV7-3 and TRBJ2-1, with D tentatively TRBD2 (5 bases). The V and J ends lost 0 bases and 4 bases respectively, with 10 bases between them. Germline CDR1 is SGHTA and CDR2 is FQGTGA. This CDR3 is 15 amino acids long. DNA for the CDR3: TGTGCCAGCAGCTTAACAGCGGTGCCGTACAATGAGCAGTTCTTC. It codes for CASSLTAVPYNEQFF. Together with reference TRBV7-3 and TRBJ2-1, the CDR3 gives the full variable domain: GAGVSQTPSNKVTEKGKYVELRCDPISGHTALYWYRQSLGQGPEFLIYFQGTGAADDSGLPNDRFFAVRPEGSVSTLKIQRTERGDSAVYLCASSLTAVPYNEQFFGPGTRLTVL.

J is TRBJ2-5 and V is TRBV30, with 7 bases that match TRBD1. Germline assignment: CDR1 GTSNPN and CDR2 SVGIG (reference sequence). V shed 5 bases and J 2 bases; nucleotides not matched to a gene: 8. The CDR3 spans 14 residues. CDR3 residues: CAWAKRDSQETQYF. The CDR3 nucleotides read TGTGCCTGGGCCAAAAGGGACAGTCAAGAGACCCAGTACTTC. Drawing the rest from reference TRBV30 and TRBJ2-5, the complete variable domain is SQTIHQWPATLVQPVGSPLSLECTVEGTSNPNLYWYRQAAGRGLQLLFYSVGIGQISSEVPQNLSASRPQDRQFILSSKKLLLSDSGFYLCAWAKRDSQETQYFGPGTRLLVL.

The chain has TRBV6-5 and TRBJ2-7; D is ambiguous. The CDR3 runs to 16 residues. The V and J ends lost 0 bases and 3 bases respectively, with 15 bases between them. Germline V gene lookup returns CDR1 MNHEY and CDR2 SVGAGI. CDR3: CASSYSGAIGHYEQYF. CDR3 nucleotides: TGTGCCAGCAGTTACTCGGGCGCCATTGGGCACTACGAGCAGTACTTC.

V is TRBV7-2 and J is TRBJ1-5; D call uncertain. The CDR3 is 13 residues long. The V and J ends lost 5 bases and 3 bases respectively, with 8 bases between them. The germline CDR1 and CDR2 sequences are SGHTA and FQGNSA. CDR3 sequence reads: CASSPVPNQPQHF. CDR3 nucleotides: TGTGCCAGCAGCCCAGTACCCAATCAGCCCCAGCATTTT.

The chain couples TRBV6-1 to TRBJ2-3; D uncertain. Germline values: CDR1 MNHNS, CDR2 SASEGT. CDR3 length: 15 residues. Trimming took 5 bases from V and 5 from J, leaving 17 bases between them. The CDR3 is CASSWLPAARDTQYF. The CDR3 coding sequence is TGTGCCAGCAGTTGGCTGCCGGCGGCCAGAGATACGCAGTATTTT.

This clone was seen a handful of times. The V gene is TRBV6-1, the J gene TRBJ1-6, with 7 bases matching TRBD1. Looked up from germline, CDR1 is MNHNS and CDR2 is SASEGT. This CDR3 spans 14 amino acids. J gave up 5 bases and V 10 bases, and 8 bases lay outside the gene matches. The CDR3, as DNA: TGTGCCATCTGGCCGACAGGGCATAATTCACCCCTCCACTTT. Translated, it gives CAIWPTGHNSPLHF.